This T cell receptor beta chain originates from a study of blood T cell repertoires in COVID-19. CDR3 length equals 13 residues. Germline V gene data show CDR1 as ENHRY and CDR2 as SYGVKD. V was clipped by 6 bases and J by 1 base, with 9 bases between them. Sequencing was performed with immunoSEQ multiplex PCR; in TCRdb, only in-frame clones are kept and a portion is missing. The sample lists 170,000 or so clones, approximately 82% occurring once. Input material: PBMCs or T cells enriched from blood (not recorded which). The clonotype originates from a woman aged 45-65 years who had recovered from COVID-19. The J gene is TRBJ1-1, the V gene TRBV10-3; no clear D. CDR3 nucleotide sequence: TGTGCCATCAGCCGAGGGAAGAACACTGAAGCTTTCTTT. It encodes CAISRGKNTEAFF.